The 22 T cell receptor beta chains below were found in one sample sequenced in a study of T-cell reconstitution after alpha-beta-depleted transplantation in children. General observations from the study: Counts and diversity of T cells one year after transplant came mostly from newly produced T cells.

Using unique molecular identifiers, the investigators prepared the TCRbeta library. TCRdb re-analysed the PCR reads in MiXCR, keeping a single row per CDR3 protein. The table includes about 300,000 distinct CDR3 sequences, roughly 7.8% detected once. Their antigen targets remain unknown. Sequenced here: peripheral blood, sampled 360 days after TCRalphabeta/CD19-depleted stem cell transplant. The receptors were gathered from a female patient aged 2 to 10 who had a stem cell transplant for Fanconi anemia, so the T cells may come from the graft donor.

The table lists this clonotype with many counts. V and J are TRBV29-1 and TRBJ1-2; TRBD1 matches at 11 bases. V shed 7 bases, J shed 7 bases, and the junction held 5 bases outside the gene matches. The CDR3 sequence is 12 residues long. Germline values: CDR1 SQVTM, CDR2 ANQGSEA. CDR3 DNA sequence: TGCAGCGGAGGGGACAGGGGGGGTGGCTACACCTTC. Its translation is CSGGDRGGGYTF.

The V gene is TRBV15, the J gene TRBJ1-3, with D perhaps matching TRBD1 (6 bases). V lost 0 bases to trimming and J lost 2 bases, with 14 bases between them. The CDR3 has 17 residues. The germline V gene has CDR1 LNHNV and CDR2 YYDKDF (reference sequence). The CDR3 here is CATSRDPTGRAGNTIYF. CDR3 coding DNA: TGTGCCACCAGCAGAGATCCTACAGGGCGGGCTGGAAACACCATATATTTT.

The sample holds a few counts of this clonotype. The gene calls are TRBV18 and TRBJ2-7; 10 bases map to TRBD1. V lost 3 bases and J lost 3; bases outside the gene matches: 11. Germline values: CDR1 KGHSH, CDR2 LQKENI. The CDR3 has 17 amino acids. This CDR3 is CASSPDLWTGGHYEQYV. In DNA form, the CDR3 reads TGTGCCAGCTCACCCGATTTATGGACAGGGGGGCACTACGAGCAGTACGTC.

This clonotype was found many times. V usage is TRBV20-1 and J usage is TRBJ2-7, with D possibly TRBD1 on 6 matching bases. The CDR3 has 13 amino acids. Germline loops: CDR1 DFQATT, CDR2 SNEGSKA (reference sequence). The V end was cut by 6 bases, the J end by 3 bases, with 15 bases between. CDR3 sequence reads: CSARTGHIYEQYF. In nucleotides, the CDR3 is TGCAGTGCCCGTACGGGACACATCTACGAGCAGTACTTC.

This clonotype was picked up many times. J is TRBJ2-3 and V is TRBV5-1, with TRBD1 matching 9 bases. Germline V CDR1 and CDR2: SGHRS, YFSETQ. V lost 2 bases and J lost 4; bases outside the gene matches: 2. CDR3 size: 14 residues. The CDR3 reads CASSFRQGADTQYF. The CDR3 nucleotides read TGCGCCAGCAGCTTCCGACAGGGGGCAGATACGCAGTATTTT. The complete variable domain, with remaining parts taken from reference TRBV5-1 and TRBJ2-3, reads KAGVTQTPRYLIKTRGQQVTLSCSPISGHRSVSWYQQTPGQGLQFLFEYFSETQRNKGNFPGRFSGRQFSNSRSEMNVSTLELGDSALYLCASSFRQGADTQYFGPGTRLTVL.

V gene TRBV2 combines with J gene TRBJ2-5; TRBD2 matches 13 bases. This CDR3 is built from 15 residues. CDR1 and CDR2 from the germline V gene are SNHLY and FYNNEI. With V trimmed by 7 bases and J by 4 bases, 6 bases remained unmatched. CDR3 sequence: CASKPTSGRPETQYF. In nucleotides, the CDR3 is TGTGCCAGCAAACCGACTAGCGGGAGGCCAGAGACCCAGTACTTC.

This clonotype was seen repeatedly, ten times or more. The chain couples TRBV28 to TRBJ2-1; 7 bases match TRBD1. Trimming cost V 4 bases and J 5 bases; bases outside gene matches: 8. The V gene's germline CDR1 is MDHEN and CDR2 SYDVKM. The CDR3 runs to 15 residues. The CDR3 reads CASSSGRGYHNEQFF. The DNA for the CDR3 is TGTGCCAGCAGTTCCGGCAGGGGGTACCACAATGAGCAGTTCTTC. Together with reference TRBV28 and TRBJ2-1, the CDR3 gives the full variable domain: DVKVTQSSRYLVKRTGEKVFLECVQDMDHENMFWYRQDPGLGLRLIYFSYDVKMKEKGDIPEGYSVSREKKERFSLILESASTNQTSMYLCASSSGRGYHNEQFFGPGTRLTVL.

There are a few counts of this clonotype. The genes are TRBV20-1 and TRBJ2-2, with D tentatively TRBD1 or TRBD2 (6 bases each). From germline, CDR1 is DFQATT and CDR2 SNEGSKA (reference sequence). The CDR3 covers 16 residues. Deletions cut 1 base from V and 6 bases from J, with 18 bases between. In nucleotides, the CDR3 is TGCAGTGCTAGAGTCTGGAGGGGGATATTCGCCGGGGAGCTGTTTTTT. This gives the protein CSARVWRGIFAGELFF.

J is TRBJ1-1 and V is TRBV7-3; D is uncertain. The CDR3 is 15 amino acids. Deletions cut 0 bases from V and 3 bases from J, with 11 bases between. Looked up from germline, CDR1 is SGHTA and CDR2 is FQGTGA. The CDR3 region is CASSLTRRGDTEAFF. CDR3 sequence (DNA): TGTGCCAGCAGCTTAACCCGGCGAGGTGACACTGAAGCTTTCTTT.

This clonotype was counted many times. This chain joins TRBV6-2 or TRBV6-3 and TRBJ2-1, with 7 bases lining up with TRBD1. The length of the CDR3 is 15 residues. Germline V gene sequence: CDR1 MNHEY, CDR2 SVGEGT. J gave up 2 bases and V 2 bases, and 3 bases lay outside the gene matches. The CDR3: CASSYADRPYNEQFF. DNA of the CDR3: TGTGCCAGCAGTTACGCGGACAGGCCCTACAATGAGCAGTTCTTC.

With respect to this clonotype: This clone may be a read error of a much larger clone one base away. The rearrangement uses TRBV20-1 and TRBJ2-3; D is ambiguous. There are 17 residues in the CDR3. Germline CDR1 reads DFQATT; CDR2 reads SNEGSKA (reference sequence). DNA for the CDR3: TGCTGTGCCCCAACTACTTTTGACTCCATTAGCACAGATACGCAGTATTTT. As protein: CCAPTTFDSISTDTQYF.

The table lists this clonotype with many counts. This chain joins TRBV12-3 or TRBV12-4 and TRBJ2-3, with TRBD1 as a possible D gene (6 bases). V was pared by 0 bases and J by 0 bases, with 7 bases between. The CDR3 runs to 15 residues. The CDR3 DNA sequence: TGTGCCAGCAGTTTAGCGGGGGCTAGCACAGATACGCAGTATTTT. It is translated as CASSLAGASTDTQYF.

The V and J genes are TRBV6-5 and TRBJ1-1, with D possibly matching TRBD1 (6 bases). Trimming took off 4 bases at V and 0 bases at J, with 15 bases between the two ends. This CDR3 spans 16 amino acids. CDR1 is MNHEY, CDR2 SVGAGI, per germline. The chain's CDR3 is CASSLQGGGMNTEAFF. The DNA for the CDR3 is TGTGCCAGCAGTTTACAGGGAGGTGGCATGAACACTGAAGCTTTCTTT.

This clonotype was picked up many times. The chain has TRBV4-2 and TRBJ1-4; D remains unclear. The germline CDR1 and CDR2 sequences are LGHNA and YNFKEQ. Between the trimmed V and J ends, which lost 2 bases and 3 bases, there was a span of 7 bases. The length of the CDR3 is 14 residues. CDR3: CASSQNQANEKLFF. In nucleotides, the CDR3 is TGTGCCAGCAGCCAAAACCAAGCTAATGAAAAACTGTTTTTT.

This clonotype was counted a few times. This sequence joins TRBV2 and TRBJ2-2; the match to TRBD2 covers 7 bases. Per germline, CDR1 SNHLY and CDR2 FYNNEI. J gave up 1 base and V 1 base, and 3 bases lay outside the gene matches. This CDR3 contains 16 residues. CDR3 region: CASSEGLAVNTGELFF. CDR3 in DNA: TGTGCCAGCAGTGAAGGACTAGCCGTGAACACCGGGGAGCTGTTTTTT. The complete variable domain, with remaining parts taken from reference TRBV2 and TRBJ2-2, reads EPEVTQTPSHQVTQMGQEVILRCVPISNHLYFYWYRQILGQKVEFLVSFYNNEISEKSEIFDDQFSVERPDGSNFTLKIRSTKLEDSAMYFCASSEGLAVNTGELFFGEGSRLTVL.

The rearrangement uses TRBV5-4 and TRBJ2-5; 7 bases are shared with TRBD1. After removal of 1 base from V and 3 bases from J, the junction contained 6 bases not matched to a gene. This CDR3 spans 15 amino acids. CDR1 and CDR2 from the germline V gene are SGHNT and YYREEE (reference sequence). CDR3 sequence: CASSLWGQWKETQYF. CDR3 nucleotide sequence: TGTGCCAGCAGCTTGTGGGGACAGTGGAAAGAGACCCAGTACTTC.

This clonotype was found many times. The V call is TRBV29-1, the J call TRBJ2-1, with D unclear. The CDR3 is 11 residues long. The ends were cut back, 1 base at V and 10 bases at J, with 8 bases in the middle. Per the germline V gene, CDR1 is SQVTM and CDR2 is ANQGSEA. The CDR3: CSVEGVPEQFF. CDR3 DNA: TGCAGCGTTGAAGGGGTGCCCGAGCAGTTCTTC.

This clonotype was seen at least ten times. The genes are TRBV28 and TRBJ1-2, with D perhaps TRBD1 (6 bases). The CDR3 has 13 residues. The V and J ends lost 6 bases and 3 bases respectively, with 11 bases between them. Per germline, CDR1 MDHEN and CDR2 SYDVKM. In DNA form, the CDR3 reads TGTGCCAGCAGCCTGACAGGAGACTATGGCTACACCTTC. Translated: CASSLTGDYGYTF.

This clonotype was detected a few times. V is TRBV6-1 and J is TRBJ1-2; D perhaps matches TRBD1 (6 bases). Looked up from germline, CDR1 is MNHNS and CDR2 is SASEGT. The CDR3 spans 15 residues. Trimming shortened V by 7 bases and J by 6 bases, and 21 bases separated the two germline ends. This CDR3 is CASTMTMQGHNGYTF. Here the CDR3 DNA reads TGTGCCAGCACCATGACTATGCAGGGGCATAATGGCTACACCTTC.

The chain uses TRBV7-8 and TRBJ1-1, with D uncertain. The CDR3 loop spans 14 amino acids. The V gene lost 0 bases and the J gene lost 5 bases, with 10 bases spanning the gap. Looked up from germline, CDR1 is SGHVS and CDR2 is FQNEAQ. This chain's CDR3 is CASSLAARWTEAFF. DNA of the CDR3: TGTGCCAGCAGCTTAGCGGCGAGGTGGACTGAAGCTTTCTTT.

The V call is TRBV18, the J call TRBJ2-7; TRBD2 aligns across 10 bases. V was pared by 1 base and J by 2 bases, with 5 bases of the junction left unmatched. The CDR3 is 16 residues long. Germline lookup yields CDR1 KGHSH and CDR2 LQKENI. The CDR3 DNA is TGTGCCAGCTCACCACTGGCTAGCGGGGGTACCTACGAGCAGTACTTC. It yields the protein CASSPLASGGTYEQYF.

The V call is TRBV3-1, the J call TRBJ2-1; D is unclear. With 0 bases removed from V and 4 bases from J, the gap between germline ends came to 13 bases. The germline V gene has CDR1 LGHDT and CDR2 YNNKEL (reference sequence). The CDR3 covers 16 residues. CDR3 sequence reads: CASSQDTRADYNEQFF. For the CDR3, the DNA is TGTGCCAGCAGCCAAGACACCCGGGCAGATTACAATGAGCAGTTCTTC.